The 14 T cell receptor beta chains given below trace back to one sample, sequenced in a study of shared T cell receptors in the human thymus. Method: immunoSEQ multiplex PCR; TCRdb's copy keeps in-frame clones and lacks some. The table lists approximately 490,000 clones, approximately 80% of them singletons, with about 0.013% in the top ten. These data were also reused for a study on human thymus T cells.

The sequencing sample was made of thymocytes. These TCRs come from a boy in the first two years of life with a congenital heart defect.

J is TRBJ1-1 and V is TRBV19, with D possibly TRBD1 on 5 matching bases. The CDR3 loop spans 11 amino acids. V lost 9 bases and J lost 4, with 9 bases in between. The germline CDR1 and CDR2 sequences are LNHDA and SQIVND (reference sequence). This chain's CDR3 is CASREGTEAFF. The CDR3 DNA reads TGTGCCAGCAGGGAGGGCACTGAAGCTTTCTTT.

The chain carries TRBV21-1 and TRBJ2-6; TRBD1, the table's D call, was not compared with the DNA. TRBV21-1 is reported as a pseudogene. CDR3 length: 18 amino acids. This chain's CDR3 is CASSKGERQGSGANVLTF. In nucleotides, the CDR3 is TGTGCCAGCAGCAAAGGAGAGAGACAGGGGTCCGGGGCCAACGTCCTGACTTTC.

This clone has just one count. The rearrangement joins TRBV6-1 to TRBJ1-2; possible D gene TRBD1, 5 bases. This CDR3 has 13 amino acids. CDR1 is MNHNS, CDR2 SASEGT, per germline. The germline V and J ends were trimmed by 10 bases and 7 bases, with 19 bases remaining between them. CDR3 in amino acids: CATPPPGEGGYTF. Here the CDR3 DNA reads TGTGCCACCCCTCCGCCGGGGGAGGGTGGCTACACCTTC.

The chain couples TRBV29-1 to TRBJ1-2; a possible D gene is TRBD1 (5 bases). V gave up 7 bases and J gave up 8 bases, with 17 bases separating them. The CDR3 extends over 12 amino acids. Germline values: CDR1 SQVTM, CDR2 ANQGSEA. The chain's CDR3 is CSARHQGWGYTF. In DNA form, the CDR3 reads TGCAGCGCCCGTCACCAGGGTTGGGGCTACACCTTC.

This clone was seen once. V gene TRBV5-8 combines with J gene TRBJ2-7; the match to TRBD1 covers 10 bases. Trimming cost V 0 bases and J 2 bases; bases outside gene matches: 8. The CDR3 contains 17 residues. Germline-derived CDR1 and CDR2 are SGHTS and YDEGEE. CDR3 sequence reads: CASSLETGGPTPYEQYF. In DNA form, the CDR3 reads TGTGCCAGCAGCTTGGAGACAGGGGGCCCAACGCCCTACGAGCAGTACTTC.

The CDR3 sequence is CASSPTRGYEQYF. Written as DNA, the CDR3 is TGTGCCAGCAGCCCGACCCGGGGTTACGAGCAGTACTTC. The V call is TRBV27, the J call TRBJ2-7, with D perhaps matching TRBD2 (5 bases). The CDR3 runs to 13 residues. Per germline, CDR1 MNHEY and CDR2 SMNVEV (reference sequence). The V end was cut by 6 bases, the J end by 4 bases, with 13 bases between.

The CDR3 loop is CSAVPPHEQYF. CDR3 nucleotide sequence: TGCAGTGCTGTCCCCCCTCACGAGCAGTACTTC. The chain joins TRBV20-1 to TRBJ2-7; no definite D call. The CDR3 spans 11 residues. V was clipped by 5 bases and J by 5 bases, with 10 bases between them. Germline CDR1 DFQATT, CDR2 SNEGSKA (reference sequence).

The V call is TRBV29-1, the J call TRBJ2-1; TRBD2 aligns across 11 bases. There are 17 residues in the CDR3. CDR1 is SQVTM, CDR2 ANQGSEA, per germline. V was clipped by 5 bases and J by 6 bases; unmatched bases: 15. CDR3 DNA: TGCAGCGTTCGGTTTGTGGGTACTAGCGGGAGCGTCAATGAGCAGTTCTTC. It translates to CSVRFVGTSGSVNEQFF.

The J gene is TRBJ2-7, the V gene TRBV4-3, with 12 bases lining up with TRBD2. Germline-derived CDR1 and CDR2 are LGHNA and YSLEER. The CDR3 runs 16 residues. J lost 7 bases, V lost 1 base, and 8 bases had no gene match. Here the CDR3 DNA reads TGCGCCAGCAGCCAAGTGGTGGGACTAGCGGGCCCAGAGCAGTACTTC. As protein: CASSQVVGLAGPEQYF.

The gene calls are TRBV4-2 and TRBJ1-4, with TRBD1 identical over 7 bases. Germline values: CDR1 LGHNA, CDR2 YNFKEQ. After removal of 1 base from V and 5 bases from J, the junction contained 4 bases not matched to a gene. The CDR3 has 15 residues. CDR3 in amino acids: CASSQATGANEKLFF. The CDR3, as DNA: TGTGCCAGCAGCCAAGCAACAGGGGCCAATGAAAAACTGTTTTTT.

The CDR3 loop reads CASSYPDSPYGYTF. The CDR3 DNA is TGTGCCAGCAGCTACCCGGACAGTCCCTATGGCTACACCTTC. The genes are TRBV11-2 and TRBJ1-2; perhaps TRBD1 as D (6 bases). Per the germline V gene, CDR1 is SGHAT and CDR2 is FQNNGV. V lost 4 bases to trimming and J lost 4 bases, with 13 bases between them. There are 14 residues in the CDR3.

The chain is built from TRBV7-9 and TRBJ2-3; 10 bases are shared with TRBD2. Germline assignment: CDR1 SEHNR and CDR2 FQNEAQ (reference sequence). The CDR3 has 14 amino acids. The V gene end was trimmed by 6 bases and the J gene end by 4 bases; junction bases not matched to a gene: 4. CDR3 DNA sequence: TGTGCCAGCAGTCTAGCGGGAGTAGCAGATACGCAGTATTTT. Translation: CASSLAGVADTQYF.

This clone was counted a single time. This chain joins TRBV5-6 and TRBJ1-1, with D perhaps TRBD1 (5 bases). Trimming pared 2 bases from V and 4 bases from J, leaving 12 bases between. Germline V gives CDR1 SGHDT, CDR2 YYEEEE. The CDR3 is made up of 14 amino acids. The CDR3 DNA reads TGTGCCAGCAGCTTAAGGCCCGGGGGCACTGAAGCTTTCTTT. Translated: CASSLRPGGTEAFF.

The chain uses TRBV28 and TRBJ1-1; unclear D gene. Trimming took off 7 bases at V and 0 bases at J, with 9 bases between the two ends. CDR3 size: 13 residues. Germline-derived CDR1 and CDR2 are MDHEN and SYDVKM. This chain's CDR3 is CASTKTMNTEAFF. CDR3 nucleotide sequence: TGTGCCAGCACGAAGACAATGAACACTGAAGCTTTCTTT.